This T cell receptor beta chain is drawn from a study of human T cells and chemical hapten exposure (dated by TCRdb to about 2021). Background on the whole study: Libraries were pooled for sequencing, and per-sample TCR yields varied mainly because of small differences in library volumes within the pool. Peripheral blood TCR repertoire changes were tracked in vivo in alopecia patients during primary and secondary sensitization to the hapten diphenylcyclopropenone (DPC).

Trimmed from V: 6 bases; trimmed from J: 4 bases; junction bases lacking a gene match: 7. The germline V gene (reference sequence) supplies CDR1 SSHAT and CDR2 FNYEAQ. Including cysteine and phenylalanine, the CDR3 has 15 amino acids. The entry retains the CDR3 DNA only, 45 bases that are in frame from base 1. General study outcomes and caveats: After repeated subsampling, the strength of the expansion versus patch-test correlation and the threshold at which it became significant changed. DPC sensitization did not change the number of TCRs with a frequency above 1 in 1000, and there was no evidence of changes in global repertoire structure.

During library preparation, unique molecular identifiers were attached to individual cDNA molecules so that TCRs could be counted in a quantitative, reproducible way. Each blood RNA sample was used to sequence both TCR alpha and TCR beta chains. Concerning the study's data processing: Samples had a median of about 96,000 TCRs, with a range from roughly 23,224 to 750,000. The Decombinator software suite was used to annotate V, J and CDR3 in the TCR reads. To make PS versus PT1 abundance plots, every sample was subsampled to the same number of TCRs (28,000). Expanded TCRs were defined as absent before sensitization and observed at least eight times at the 2-week time point. The public reads were reprocessed in TCRdb via fastp at Q25 and MiXCR, keeping in-frame beta chains. Duplicate CDR3 protein sequences are folded into a single record with the most common DNA and genes. Clone size and V and J calls follow TCRdb, not the original study. This sample lists roughly 120,000 distinct CDR3 sequences; over 6.5% were detected once. The top ten hold roughly 1.5% of the sample.

Unfractionated whole blood was collected in Tempus Blood RNA tubes, and total RNA was extracted from that blood. Roughly 5 healthy volunteers were used as TCR sequencing controls and were bled at day 0, 2 weeks and 6 weeks. This clonotype showed up just a few times. It lacks a known antigen. It has no much larger one-base neighbor in the sample; base qualities were not kept. The V and J genes are TRBV7-7 and TRBJ2-2; 8 bases in the middle match TRBD1. The material sequenced was whole blood. The receptor comes from a human donor in good health. Some clones in this sample may be carry-over from other donors' samples. Donor details come from another sample of the same person, matched by shared clones. The sequenced DNA is TGTGCCAGCAGTCGGCAGGGGGCAGGCACCGGGGAGCTGTTTTTT. It translates to CASSRQGAGTGELFF.